Following are 23 T cell receptor beta chains from one sample sequenced in a study of blood T cell repertoires in COVID-19 (dated by TCRdb to about 2020). Library method: the immunoSEQ multiplex PCR assay. The table was pulled from immuneACCESS by TCRdb, which kept in-frame rearrangements only. Such tables lose some clones; where checked, under half of the loss comes from unresolved V genes, and the rest has no known cause. The sample has around 80,000 clones on record, around 80% of them singletons. The ten largest clones take up approximately 12% of the sample. The sample comprised peripheral blood. The receptors derive from an elderly man with acute or convalescent COVID-19.

V is TRBV19 and J is TRBJ1-1, with a possible D match to TRBD1 (6 bases). The CDR3 runs 18 residues. The germline CDR1 and CDR2 sequences are LNHDA and SQIVND (reference sequence). V was cut by 1 base and J by 4 bases, with 22 bases left in between. CDR3 amino acids: CASSIVGGGRQLGTEAFF. In DNA form, the CDR3 reads TGTGCCAGTAGTATAGTCGGGGGGGGCAGACAATTGGGCACTGAAGCTTTCTTT. Supplemented by reference TRBV19 and TRBJ1-1, the full variable domain reads DGGITQSPKYLFRKEGQNVTLSCEQNLNHDAMYWYRQDPGQGLRLIYYSQIVNDFQKGDIAEGYSVSREKKESFPLTVTSAQKNPTAFYLCASSIVGGGRQLGTEAFFGQGTRLTVV.

This clone was seen once. V and J are TRBV15 and TRBJ2-7, with 7 nucleotides matching TRBD2. The CDR3 is 14 residues long. The V segment lost 5 bases and the J segment 3 bases; nucleotides outside the gene matches: 7. CDR1 and CDR2 (germline): LNHNV, YYDKDF (reference sequence). The CDR3 nucleotides read TGTGCCACCAGCGTGGGAGGGGTGCTCTACGAGCAGTACTTC. Protein sequence: CATSVGGVLYEQYF.

The chain links TRBV6-5 to TRBJ1-5, with a tentative D call TRBD1 (6 bases). Germline CDR1 is MNHEY and CDR2 is SVGAGI. Trimming took off 6 bases at V and 9 bases at J, with 15 bases between the two ends. This CDR3 has 13 residues. In nucleotides, the CDR3 is TGTGCCAGCAGCCCGGGAGGGGGACTGCCCCAGCATTTT. Translation gives CASSPGGGLPQHF.

In DNA, the CDR3 is TGTGCCAGCAGCTTAATGTCACTGGGGACAACGGCCTCCTACGAGCAGTACTTC. Protein product: CASSLMSLGTTASYEQYF. This chain joins TRBV7-9 and TRBJ2-7, with D possibly TRBD1 on 6 matching bases. CDR1 and CDR2 from the germline V gene are SEHNR and FQNEAQ (reference sequence). The CDR3 length is 18 residues. The ends were cut back, 2 bases at V and 0 bases at J, with 20 bases in the middle.

Here the CDR3 reads CASSTIRRSYGYTF. The CDR3 nucleotides are TGTGCCAGCAGCACAATACGACGGAGCTATGGCTACACCTTC. The rearrangement joins TRBV6-5 to TRBJ1-2; no reliable D call. The germline V and J ends were trimmed by 6 bases and 4 bases, with 15 bases remaining between them. CDR1 is MNHEY and CDR2 is SVGAGI in the germline V gene. The CDR3 runs to 14 residues.

The count of this clone is one. The V gene is TRBV9, the J gene TRBJ2-5, with 7 positions matching TRBD1. Germline V gives CDR1 SGDLS, CDR2 YYNGEE. The V segment lost 2 bases and the J segment 2 bases; nucleotides outside the gene matches: 6. The CDR3 spans 15 residues. The CDR3 sequence is CASSVTPRGQETQYF. In nucleotides, the CDR3 is TGTGCCAGCAGCGTCACCCCCAGGGGGCAAGAGACCCAGTACTTC.

In its sample, this clone was seen once. The junction does not match germline at one end; this may be a read error. This chain links TRBV7-7 with TRBJ2-1; 13 nucleotides align to TRBD2. The V gene's germline CDR1 is SSHAT and CDR2 FNYEAQ (reference sequence). This CDR3 is built from 15 residues. This CDR3 is CASSLGRTSGSEQFF. The CDR3 DNA is TGTGCTAGCAGCTTAGGACGGACTAGCGGGAGTGAGCAGTTCTTC.

This clone was counted a single time. The J gene is TRBJ1-5, the V gene TRBV3-1 (or the pseudogene TRBV3-2); maybe TRBD1 (5 bases). The CDR3 is made up of 13 amino acids. Trimming shortened V by 5 bases and J by 6 bases, and 11 bases separated the two germline ends. Per germline, CDR1 LGHDT and CDR2 YNNKEL (reference sequence). The CDR3 sequence is CASSATGGQPQHF. In nucleotides, the CDR3 is TGTGCCAGCAGCGCGACCGGGGGTCAGCCCCAGCATTTT.

This clone was seen a handful of times. The chain carries TRBV15 and TRBJ1-4; 10 nucleotides align to TRBD1. V was pared by 5 bases and J by 5 bases, with 5 bases of the junction left unmatched. CDR1 and CDR2 from the germline V gene are LNHNV and YYDKDF (reference sequence). This CDR3 has 15 residues. CDR3 sequence: CATSRPGQGNEKLFF. The CDR3 nucleotides read TGTGCCACCAGCCGCCCGGGACAGGGGAATGAAAAACTGTTTTTT.

The chain recombines TRBV5-4 with TRBJ2-5; 8 nucleotides line up with TRBD2. Germline CDR1 is SGHNT and CDR2 is YYREEE (reference sequence). V was clipped by 4 bases and J by 5 bases; unmatched bases: 7. The CDR3 length is 14 residues. CDR3 sequence: CASSPSGGRETQYF. The CDR3 DNA is TGTGCCAGCAGCCCGTCGGGGGGGAGGGAGACCCAGTACTTC.

This clone was picked up one time. The rearrangement joins TRBV5-1 to TRBJ2-2; 10 bases map to TRBD1. The CDR3 consists of 16 residues. The trim removed 5 bases at V and 6 bases at J, leaving 10 bases unmatched. Germline assignment: CDR1 SGHRS and CDR2 YFSETQ. This CDR3 is CASRASGTGAAGELFF. The CDR3 nucleotides read TGCGCCAGCAGAGCCTCCGGGACAGGGGCGGCCGGGGAGCTGTTTTTT.

CDR3 DNA: TGTGCCAGCCGGACAAACAGGAATAGCAATCAGCCCCAGCATTTT. This sequence encodes CASRTNRNSNQPQHF. The rearrangement links TRBV2 to TRBJ1-5; perhaps TRBD1 as D (5 bases). The CDR3 consists of 15 residues. Deletions cut 8 bases from V and 0 bases from J, with 14 bases between. The germline V gene encodes CDR1 SNHLY and CDR2 FYNNEI. The whole variable domain, filled in from reference TRBV2 and TRBJ1-5, reads EPEVTQTPSHQVTQMGQEVILRCVPISNHLYFYWYRQILGQKVEFLVSFYNNEISEKSEIFDDQFSVERPDGSNFTLKIRSTKLEDSAMYFCASRTNRNSNQPQHFGDGTRLSIL.

This sequence joins TRBV14 and TRBJ2-3, with TRBD2 matching over 11 bases. Trimming cost V 4 bases and J 0 bases; bases outside gene matches: 24. CDR1 and CDR2 (germline): SGHDN, FVKESK. This CDR3 comprises 23 residues. The CDR3 DNA reads as TGTGCCAGCAGCCTGGGGCTAGCGGGGGGAACTCTCTCCCTTCGCTCTAGCACAGATACGCAGTATTTT. The encoded protein is CASSLGLAGGTLSLRSSTDTQYF.

The rearrangement uses TRBV7-2 and TRBJ2-7; D unclear. The CDR3 is 14 amino acids. Germline CDR1 and CDR2: SGHTA and FQGNSA. V was cut by 8 bases and J by 1 base, with 15 bases left in between. The CDR3 DNA sequence: TGTGCCAGCGCTGCTACGCGGAATTCCTACGAGCAGTACTTC. It encodes CASAATRNSYEQYF.

This chain joins TRBV18 and TRBJ1-1; D perhaps matches TRBD1 (6 bases). The CDR3 has 15 amino acids. Germline assignment: CDR1 KGHSH and CDR2 LQKENI. V was trimmed by 4 bases and J by 1 base, leaving 13 bases between them. CDR3 sequence (DNA): TGTGCCAGCTCACTACCGGGGGCGGCGAACACTGAAGCTTTCTTT. Translating it yields CASSLPGAANTEAFF.

The chain carries TRBV5-8 and TRBJ1-6, with D perhaps TRBD1 (5 bases). This CDR3 has 15 residues. The ends were cut back, 7 bases at V and 0 bases at J, with 11 bases in the middle. Per germline, CDR1 SGHTS and CDR2 YDEGEE. The CDR3 DNA reads TGTGCCAGCTTTCGGGGGAGCTCCTATAATTCACCCCTCCACTTT. This encodes CASFRGSSYNSPLHF.

This chain joins TRBV3-1 (or the pseudogene TRBV3-2) and TRBJ2-2; 10 bases are shared with TRBD1. Trimming cost V 4 bases and J 3 bases; bases outside gene matches: 5. This CDR3 contains 16 residues. Per germline, CDR1 LGHDT and CDR2 YNNKEL (reference sequence). The CDR3 protein is CASSPGDRGYTGELFF. The CDR3 nucleotides are TGTGCCAGCAGCCCGGGGGACAGGGGATACACCGGGGAGCTGTTTTTT.

This chain connects TRBV3-1 (or the pseudogene TRBV3-2) to TRBJ2-3; D may be TRBD1 (5 bases). V was clipped by 2 bases and J by 1 base, with 10 bases between them. This CDR3 has 15 amino acids. Germline assignment: CDR1 LGHDT and CDR2 YNNKEL (reference sequence). The CDR3 nucleotides read TGTGCCAGCAGCCAATCGACGACAGGCACAGATACGCAGTATTTT. Translated: CASSQSTTGTDTQYF.

The V call is TRBV6-1, the J call TRBJ2-5; possible D gene TRBD2, 6 bases. The CDR3 extends over 13 amino acids. V was pared by 1 base and J by 4 bases, with 7 bases between. Germline V gene sequence: CDR1 MNHNS, CDR2 SASEGT. The CDR3 DNA reads as TGTGCCAGCAGTGAAGGGGGGGTAGAGACCCAGTACTTC. It encodes CASSEGGVETQYF.

In its sample, this clone was seen a few times. This chain joins TRBV29-1 and TRBJ2-1; D may be TRBD2 (6 bases). V was cut by 6 bases and J by 4 bases, with 13 bases left in between. The CDR3 length is 13 residues. Looked up from germline, CDR1 is SQVTM and CDR2 is ANQGSEA. The CDR3 DNA sequence: TGCAGCGTAGCGGGTGACTTTTACAATGAGCAGTTCTTC. It encodes CSVAGDFYNEQFF.

The gene calls are TRBV6-2 or TRBV6-3 and TRBJ1-4, with 8 bases aligning to TRBD1. V shed 6 bases and J 7 bases; nucleotides not matched to a gene: 10. The CDR3 is made up of 15 amino acids. Germline-derived CDR1 and CDR2 are MNHEY and SVGEGT. This CDR3 is CASSDGQGLSEKLFF. The DNA of the CDR3 is TGTGCCAGCAGCGACGGACAGGGCCTCAGTGAAAAACTGTTTTTT.

The rearrangement uses TRBV7-6 and TRBJ2-7; TRBD1 aligns across 9 bases. Trimming at V came to 1 base and at J to 0 bases, leaving 4 bases not matched to a gene. Germline V gene sequence: CDR1 SGHVS, CDR2 FNYEAQ. CDR3 length: 16 amino acids. The DNA of the CDR3 is TGTGCCAGCAGCTTAGGACAGGGGGTCCTCTCCTACGAGCAGTACTTC. Its translation: CASSLGQGVLSYEQYF. Full variable domain (rest looked up from reference TRBV7-6 and TRBJ2-7): GAGVSQSPRYKVTKRGQDVALRCDPISGHVSLYWYRQALGQGPEFLTYFNYEAQQDKSGLPNDRFSAERPEGSISTLTIQRTEQRDSAMYRCASSLGQGVLSYEQYFGPGTRLTVT.

V usage is TRBV7-3 and J usage is TRBJ2-2, with D possibly matching TRBD2 (6 bases). There are 15 residues in the CDR3. Germline assignment: CDR1 SGHTA and CDR2 FQGTGA. V shed 5 bases and J shed 5 bases, with 15 bases lying between them. The DNA of the CDR3 is TGTGCCAGCAGCCCTCCGGGGGACGGGACCGGGGAGCTGTTTTTT. As protein: CASSPPGDGTGELFF.